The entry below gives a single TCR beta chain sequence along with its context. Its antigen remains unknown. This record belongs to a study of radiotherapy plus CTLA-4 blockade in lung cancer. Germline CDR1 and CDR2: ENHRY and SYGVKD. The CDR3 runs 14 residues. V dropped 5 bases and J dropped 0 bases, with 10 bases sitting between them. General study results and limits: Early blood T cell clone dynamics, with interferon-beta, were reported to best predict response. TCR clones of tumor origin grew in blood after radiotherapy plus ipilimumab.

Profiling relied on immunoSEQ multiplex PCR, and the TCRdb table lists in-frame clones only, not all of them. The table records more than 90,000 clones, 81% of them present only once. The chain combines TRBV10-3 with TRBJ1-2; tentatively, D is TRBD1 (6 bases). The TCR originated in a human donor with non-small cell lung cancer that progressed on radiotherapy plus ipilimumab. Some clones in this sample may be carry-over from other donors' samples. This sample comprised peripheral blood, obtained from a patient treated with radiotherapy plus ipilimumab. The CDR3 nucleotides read TGTGCCATCAGTCACAGGGACCCTAACTATGGCTACACCTTC. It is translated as CAISHRDPNYGYTF.